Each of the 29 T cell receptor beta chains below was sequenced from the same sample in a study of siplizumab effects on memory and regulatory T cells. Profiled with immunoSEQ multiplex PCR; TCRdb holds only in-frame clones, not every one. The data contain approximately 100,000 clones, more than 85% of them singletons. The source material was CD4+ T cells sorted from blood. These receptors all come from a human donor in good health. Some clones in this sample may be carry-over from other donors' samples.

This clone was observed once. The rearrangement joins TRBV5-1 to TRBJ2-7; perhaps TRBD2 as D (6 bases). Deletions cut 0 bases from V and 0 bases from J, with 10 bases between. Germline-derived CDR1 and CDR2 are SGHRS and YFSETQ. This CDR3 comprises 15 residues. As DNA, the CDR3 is TGCGCCAGCAGCTTGGACGGGAGCGTCTCCTACGAGCAGTACTTC. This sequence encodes CASSLDGSVSYEQYF.

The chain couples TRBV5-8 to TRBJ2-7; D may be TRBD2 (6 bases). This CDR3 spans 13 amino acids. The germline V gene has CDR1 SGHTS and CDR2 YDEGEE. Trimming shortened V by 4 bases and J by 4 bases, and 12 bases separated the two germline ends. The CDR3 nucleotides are TGTGCCAGCAGCCTGTGGGAGGCATACGAGCAGTACTTC. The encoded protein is CASSLWEAYEQYF.

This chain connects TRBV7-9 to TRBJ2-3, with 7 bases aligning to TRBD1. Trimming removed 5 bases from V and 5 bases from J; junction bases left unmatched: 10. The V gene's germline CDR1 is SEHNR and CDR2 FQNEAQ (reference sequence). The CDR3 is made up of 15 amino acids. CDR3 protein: CASSRSQGIEDTQYF. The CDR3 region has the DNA TGTGCCAGCAGCCGTTCACAGGGGATAGAAGATACGCAGTATTTT.

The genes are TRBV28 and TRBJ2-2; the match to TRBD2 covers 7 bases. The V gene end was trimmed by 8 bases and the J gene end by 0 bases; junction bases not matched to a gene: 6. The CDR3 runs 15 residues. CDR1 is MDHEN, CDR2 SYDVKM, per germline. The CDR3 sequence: CASARGSPNTGELFF. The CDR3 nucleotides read TGTGCCAGCGCGCGGGGGTCGCCGAACACCGGGGAGCTGTTTTTT.

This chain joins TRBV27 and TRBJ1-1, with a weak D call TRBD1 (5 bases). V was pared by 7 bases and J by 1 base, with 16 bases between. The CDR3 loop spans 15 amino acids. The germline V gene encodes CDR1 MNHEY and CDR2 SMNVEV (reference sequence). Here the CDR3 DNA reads TGTGCCAGCACCACTAGGACCGGGGGGAACACTGAAGCTTTCTTT. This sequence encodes CASTTRTGGNTEAFF.

The CDR3 region has the DNA TGTGCCAGTGGAAAAGGATGGGCGGGAGAAGAGACCCAGTACTTC. Its protein product is CASGKGWAGEETQYF. The J gene is TRBJ2-5, the V gene TRBV19; TRBD2 matches 7 bases. The J segment lost 3 bases and the V segment lost 8 bases, leaving 12 bases of the junction unmatched. Germline V gene sequence: CDR1 LNHDA, CDR2 SQIVND (reference sequence). This CDR3 contains 15 residues.

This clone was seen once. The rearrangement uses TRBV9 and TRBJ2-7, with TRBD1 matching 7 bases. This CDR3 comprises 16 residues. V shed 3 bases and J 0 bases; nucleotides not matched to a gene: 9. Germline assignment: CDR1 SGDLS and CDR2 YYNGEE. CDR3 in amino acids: CASSADTGDISYEQYF. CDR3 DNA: TGTGCCAGCAGCGCAGACACAGGGGATATCTCCTACGAGCAGTACTTC.

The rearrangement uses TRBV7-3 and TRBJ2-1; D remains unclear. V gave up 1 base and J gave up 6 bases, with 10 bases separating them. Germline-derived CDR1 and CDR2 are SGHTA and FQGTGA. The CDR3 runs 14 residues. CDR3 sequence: CASSLIGSGNEQFF. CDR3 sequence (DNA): TGTGCCAGCAGCTTAATCGGGTCTGGCAATGAGCAGTTCTTC.

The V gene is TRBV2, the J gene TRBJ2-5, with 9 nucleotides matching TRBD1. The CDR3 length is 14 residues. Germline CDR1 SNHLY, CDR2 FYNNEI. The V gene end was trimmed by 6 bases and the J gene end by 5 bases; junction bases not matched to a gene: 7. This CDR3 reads CASRAGTGKETQYF. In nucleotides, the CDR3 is TGTGCCAGCAGGGCCGGGACAGGGAAGGAGACCCAGTACTTC.

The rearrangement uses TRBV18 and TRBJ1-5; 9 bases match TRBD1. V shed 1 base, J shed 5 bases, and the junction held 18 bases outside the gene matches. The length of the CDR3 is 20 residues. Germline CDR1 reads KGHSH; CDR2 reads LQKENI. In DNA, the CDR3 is TGTGCCAGCTCACCACGTTCCGGGACAGGGAGGGGGGAAGTTGATCAGCCCCAGCATTTT. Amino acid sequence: CASSPRSGTGRGEVDQPQHF.

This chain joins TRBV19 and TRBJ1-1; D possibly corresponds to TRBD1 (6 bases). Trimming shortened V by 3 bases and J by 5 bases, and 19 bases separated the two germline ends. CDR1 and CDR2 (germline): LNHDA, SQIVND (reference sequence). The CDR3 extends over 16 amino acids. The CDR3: CASSMGGSRGRTEAFF. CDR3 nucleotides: TGTGCCAGTAGTATGGGTGGGAGCAGGGGTCGGACTGAAGCTTTCTTT.

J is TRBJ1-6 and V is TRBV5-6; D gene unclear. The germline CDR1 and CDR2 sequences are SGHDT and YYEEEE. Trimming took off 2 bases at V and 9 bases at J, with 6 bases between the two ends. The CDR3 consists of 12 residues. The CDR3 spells CASSFAGSPLHF. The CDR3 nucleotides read TGTGCCAGCAGCTTCGCAGGTTCACCCCTCCACTTT.

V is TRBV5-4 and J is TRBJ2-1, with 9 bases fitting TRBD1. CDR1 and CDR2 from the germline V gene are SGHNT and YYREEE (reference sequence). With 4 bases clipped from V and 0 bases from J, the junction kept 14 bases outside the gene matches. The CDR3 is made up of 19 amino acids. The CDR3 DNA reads TGTGCCAGCAGCCCCTGGGACAGGGTCGCCCTGAGCTCCTACAATGAGCAGTTCTTC. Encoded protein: CASSPWDRVALSSYNEQFF.

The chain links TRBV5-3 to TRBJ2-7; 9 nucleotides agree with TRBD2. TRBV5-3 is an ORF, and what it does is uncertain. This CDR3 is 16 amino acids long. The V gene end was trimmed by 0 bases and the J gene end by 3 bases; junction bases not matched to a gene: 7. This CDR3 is CARSLGILAGNYEQYF. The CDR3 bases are TGTGCCAGAAGCTTGGGGATCCTAGCGGGAAACTACGAGCAGTACTTC.

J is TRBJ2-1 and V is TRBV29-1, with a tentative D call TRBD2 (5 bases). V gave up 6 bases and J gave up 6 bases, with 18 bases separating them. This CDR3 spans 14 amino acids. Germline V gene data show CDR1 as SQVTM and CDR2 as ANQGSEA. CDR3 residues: CSVRPAASRNEQFF. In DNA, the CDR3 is TGCAGCGTCCGGCCGGCGGCTAGCCGCAATGAGCAGTTCTTC.

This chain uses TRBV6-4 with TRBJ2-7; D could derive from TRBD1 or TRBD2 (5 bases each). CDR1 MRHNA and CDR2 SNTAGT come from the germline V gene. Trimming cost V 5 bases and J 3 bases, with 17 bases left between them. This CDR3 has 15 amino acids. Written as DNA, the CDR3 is TGTGCCAGCAGTACCCCGGGACGGTTTTACTACGAGCAGTACTTC. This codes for CASSTPGRFYYEQYF.

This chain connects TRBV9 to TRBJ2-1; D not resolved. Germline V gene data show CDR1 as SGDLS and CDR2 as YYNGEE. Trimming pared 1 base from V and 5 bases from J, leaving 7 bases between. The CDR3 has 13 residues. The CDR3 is CASSVRVDNEQFF. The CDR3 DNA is TGTGCCAGCAGCGTAAGGGTGGACAATGAGCAGTTCTTC.

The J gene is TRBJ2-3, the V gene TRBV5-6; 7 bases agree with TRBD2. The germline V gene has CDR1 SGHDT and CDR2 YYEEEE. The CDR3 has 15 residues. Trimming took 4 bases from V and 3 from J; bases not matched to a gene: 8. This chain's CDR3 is CASSIPGLMTDTQYF. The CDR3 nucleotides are TGTGCCAGCAGCATCCCGGGACTAATGACAGATACGCAGTATTTT.

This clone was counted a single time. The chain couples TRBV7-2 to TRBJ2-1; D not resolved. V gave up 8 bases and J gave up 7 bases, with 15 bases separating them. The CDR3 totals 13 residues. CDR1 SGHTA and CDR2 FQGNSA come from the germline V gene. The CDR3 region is CASSVGDLNEQFF. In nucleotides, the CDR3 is TGTGCCAGCTCGGTTGGGGATCTGAATGAGCAGTTCTTC.

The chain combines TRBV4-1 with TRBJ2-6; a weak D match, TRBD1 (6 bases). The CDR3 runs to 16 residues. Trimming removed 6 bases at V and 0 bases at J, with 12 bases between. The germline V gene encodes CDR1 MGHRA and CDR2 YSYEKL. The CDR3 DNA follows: TGCGCCAGCAGGGAAACAGGGAACTCTGGGGCCAACGTCCTGACTTTC. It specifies CASRETGNSGANVLTF.

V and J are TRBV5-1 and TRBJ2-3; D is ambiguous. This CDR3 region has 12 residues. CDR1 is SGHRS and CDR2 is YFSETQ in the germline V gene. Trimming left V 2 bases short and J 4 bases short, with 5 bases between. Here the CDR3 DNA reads TGCGCCAGCAGCTTAGTAGCAGATACGCAGTATTTT. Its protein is CASSLVADTQYF. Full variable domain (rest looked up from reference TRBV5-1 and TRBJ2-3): KAGVTQTPRYLIKTRGQQVTLSCSPISGHRSVSWYQQTPGQGLQFLFEYFSETQRNKGNFPGRFSGRQFSNSRSEMNVSTLELGDSALYLCASSLVADTQYFGPGTRLTVL.

CDR3 DNA sequence: TGTGCCAGTAGTATACAGACAGGGGCGGGTGGCTACACCTTC. As protein: CASSIQTGAGGYTF. This sequence joins TRBV19 and TRBJ1-2, with 8 bases identical to TRBD1. This CDR3 region has 14 residues. V dropped 2 bases and J dropped 7; count of bases not matched to a gene: 6. Germline CDR1 and CDR2: LNHDA and SQIVND (reference sequence).

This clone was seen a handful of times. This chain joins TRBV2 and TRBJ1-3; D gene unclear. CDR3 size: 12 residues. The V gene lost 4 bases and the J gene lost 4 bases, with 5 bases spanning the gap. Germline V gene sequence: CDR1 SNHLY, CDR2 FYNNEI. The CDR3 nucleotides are TGTGCCAGCAGTGTCAGGGGAAACACCATATATTTT. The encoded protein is CASSVRGNTIYF.

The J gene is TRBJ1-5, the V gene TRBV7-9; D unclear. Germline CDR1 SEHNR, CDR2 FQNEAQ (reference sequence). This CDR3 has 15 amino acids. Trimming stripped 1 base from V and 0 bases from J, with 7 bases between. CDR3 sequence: CASSLEGNSNQPQHF. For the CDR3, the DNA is TGTGCCAGCAGCTTAGAGGGTAATAGCAATCAGCCCCAGCATTTT.

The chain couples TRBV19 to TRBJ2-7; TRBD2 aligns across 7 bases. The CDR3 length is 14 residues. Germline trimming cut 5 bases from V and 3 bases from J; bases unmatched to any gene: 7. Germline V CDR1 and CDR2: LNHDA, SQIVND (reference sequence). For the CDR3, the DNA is TGTGCCAGTAGTCCCATGACTAGCCGCTACGAGCAGTACTTC. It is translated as CASSPMTSRYEQYF.

The CDR3 DNA follows: TGTGCCAGCAGTTACCTAGGGGCCCGAGATAGAAGAGATACGCAGTATTTT. It specifies CASSYLGARDRRDTQYF. The V and J genes are TRBV27 and TRBJ2-3; D is perhaps TRBD1 (5 bases). From germline, CDR1 is MNHEY and CDR2 SMNVEV (reference sequence). The CDR3 has 17 residues. V was pared by 4 bases and J by 5 bases, with 22 bases between.

The CDR3 reads CASSRHPNTEAFF. The CDR3 region has the DNA TGTGCCAGCAGCCGACATCCGAACACTGAAGCTTTCTTT. The V call is TRBV11-3, the J call TRBJ1-1; no definite D call. CDR3 length equals 13 residues. Germline CDR1 reads SGHNT; CDR2 reads YENEEA. Trimming pared 5 bases from V and 1 base from J, leaving 8 bases between.

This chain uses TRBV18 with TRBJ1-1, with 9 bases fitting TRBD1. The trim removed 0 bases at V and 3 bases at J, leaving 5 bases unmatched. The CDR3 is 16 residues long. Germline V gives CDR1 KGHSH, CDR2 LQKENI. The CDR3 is CASSPPRQGVYTEAFF. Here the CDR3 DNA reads TGTGCCAGCTCACCACCACGACAGGGGGTTTACACTGAAGCTTTCTTT.

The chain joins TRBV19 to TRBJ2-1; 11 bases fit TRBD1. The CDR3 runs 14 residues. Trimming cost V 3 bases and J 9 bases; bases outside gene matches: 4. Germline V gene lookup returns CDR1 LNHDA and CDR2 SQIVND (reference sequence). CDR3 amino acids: CASSMDRGRIEQFF. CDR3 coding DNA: TGTGCCAGTAGTATGGACAGGGGGCGGATTGAGCAGTTCTTC.